The 32 T cell receptor beta chains given below trace back to one sample, sequenced in a study of blood T cell repertoires in COVID-19. Generated by immunoSEQ multiplex PCR, the TCRdb table keeps only in-frame clones and is missing some. The repertoire includes around 57,000 clones, more than 90% of them detected once, and 3.5% to 5% sits in the top ten. Sample: peripheral blood. The receptors shown here come from a man aged 45-65 years with acute or convalescent COVID-19.

The table lists this clone with a count of one. The identical CDR3 is also encoded by other nucleotide sequences in the sample. The gene calls are TRBV9 and TRBJ2-1; D not resolved. In germline, CDR1 is SGDLS, CDR2 YYNGEE. Between the trimmed V and J ends, which lost 0 bases and 4 bases, there was a span of 5 bases. There are 13 residues in the CDR3. The chain's CDR3 is CASSVARYNEQFF. CDR3 bases: TGTGCCAGCAGCGTAGCTAGATACAATGAGCAGTTCTTC.

This clone has more than one count but fewer than ten. This CDR3 is CASTPSGGGTEAFF. DNA for the CDR3: TGTGCCAGCACCCCGTCAGGGGGCGGAACTGAAGCTTTCTTT. The chain uses TRBV27 and TRBJ1-1; TRBD1 aligns across 8 bases. Per germline, CDR1 MNHEY and CDR2 SMNVEV (reference sequence). With 7 bases clipped from V and 5 bases from J, the junction kept 9 bases outside the gene matches. The CDR3 extends over 14 amino acids.

The rearrangement links TRBV4-2 to TRBJ2-7, with TRBD2 matching 11 bases. This CDR3 is 16 amino acids long. Germline CDR1 and CDR2: LGHNA and YNFKEQ. V trimming: 1 base; J trimming: 7 bases; junction bases outside the gene matches: 9. CDR3: CASSQGGGLAALEQYF. Here the CDR3 DNA reads TGTGCCAGCAGCCAAGGAGGGGGACTAGCGGCCCTTGAGCAGTACTTC.

The V and J genes are TRBV13 and TRBJ2-6; TRBD1 matches 9 bases. CDR3 length: 15 residues. Trimming removed 7 bases from V and 4 bases from J; junction bases left unmatched: 5. Per the germline V gene, CDR1 is PRHDT and CDR2 is FYEKMQ (reference sequence). The CDR3 region is CASKQGAAGANVLTF. The CDR3 nucleotides are TGTGCCAGCAAACAGGGGGCCGCCGGGGCCAACGTCCTGACTTTC.

The chain uses TRBV7-9 and TRBJ1-1; D remains ambiguous. Per the germline V gene, CDR1 is SEHNR and CDR2 is FQNEAQ (reference sequence). V shed 8 bases and J shed 0 bases, with 13 bases lying between them. The CDR3 is 14 amino acids. The CDR3 reads CASREQSMNTEAFF. The CDR3 DNA sequence: TGTGCCAGCCGGGAACAATCAATGAACACTGAAGCTTTCTTT.

This chain links TRBV2 with TRBJ1-5, with 10 bases identical to TRBD1. After removal of 6 bases from V and 1 base from J, the junction contained 6 bases not matched to a gene. The CDR3 loop spans 16 amino acids. Germline values: CDR1 SNHLY, CDR2 FYNNEI. The CDR3 nucleotides read TGTGCCAGCAGCAGACAGGGGGCTCAAAGCAATCAGCCCCAGCATTTT. Its protein is CASSRQGAQSNQPQHF.

The CDR3 protein is CASSLGQGTTEAFF. CDR3 nucleotides: TGCGCCAGCAGCTTGGGGCAGGGGACCACTGAAGCTTTCTTT. The genes are TRBV5-1 and TRBJ1-1, with D perhaps matching TRBD1 (6 bases). This CDR3 region has 14 residues. Trimming shortened V by 0 bases and J by 4 bases, and 10 bases separated the two germline ends. Germline-derived CDR1 and CDR2 are SGHRS and YFSETQ.

The chain joins TRBV10-3 to TRBJ2-7, with a possible D match to TRBD1 (5 bases). V was pared by 5 bases and J by 3 bases, with 14 bases between. The germline CDR1 and CDR2 sequences are ENHRY and SYGVKD. This CDR3 has 14 residues. Here the CDR3 reads CAISSVQVRYEQYF. As DNA, the CDR3 is TGTGCCATCAGTTCAGTACAGGTGCGCTACGAGCAGTACTTC.

This clone was detected only a few times. The J gene is TRBJ2-7, the V gene TRBV6-5; TRBD1 agrees at 12 bases. The germline CDR1 and CDR2 sequences are MNHEY and SVGAGI. The CDR3 loop spans 15 amino acids. The J segment lost 5 bases and the V segment lost 2 bases, leaving 4 bases of the junction unmatched. For the CDR3, the DNA is TGTGCCAGCAGTTACCAGGGACAGGGGGCGAACGAGCAGTACTTC. Translating gives CASSYQGQGANEQYF.

The V and J genes are TRBV5-1 and TRBJ2-7; 8 bases fit TRBD1. J lost 6 bases, V lost 5 bases, and 1 base had no gene match. CDR1 is SGHRS and CDR2 is YFSETQ in the germline V gene. CDR3 size: 11 residues. The CDR3 nucleotides read TGCGCCAGCAGGGACAGGGTCGAGCAGTACTTC. Translated: CASRDRVEQYF.

The chain combines TRBV7-2 with TRBJ1-3; D may be TRBD1 (6 bases). Looked up from germline, CDR1 is SGHTA and CDR2 is FQGNSA. This CDR3 spans 17 amino acids. Between the trimmed V and J ends, which lost 0 bases and 7 bases, there was a span of 19 bases. The CDR3 bases are TGTGCCAGCAGCTTAGCGGGGGCTTTGCTGCACGGGAACACCATATATTTT. It yields the protein CASSLAGALLHGNTIYF.

Comment on this clone: Other DNA sequences of this sample code for an identical CDR3. The chain is built from TRBV7-9 and TRBJ1-1, with D maybe TRBD1 (6 bases). CDR1 is SEHNR and CDR2 is FQNEAQ in the germline V gene (reference sequence). Trimming pared 4 bases from V and 3 bases from J, leaving 9 bases between. The CDR3 covers 13 residues. The CDR3 bases are TGTGCCAGCAGCTCCGGACAGCACACTGAAGCTTTCTTT. It encodes CASSSGQHTEAFF. The whole variable domain, remainder taken from reference TRBV7-9 and TRBJ1-1, is DTGVSQNPRHKITKRGQNVTFRCDPISEHNRLYWYRQTLGQGPEFLTYFQNEAQLEKSRLLSDRFSAERPKGSFSTLEIQRTEQGDSAMYLCASSSGQHTEAFFGQGTRLTVV.

CDR3: CASSQGGLAGERVIQYF. DNA of the CDR3: TGTGCCAGCAGCCAAGGGGGCCTTGCGGGAGAAAGGGTCATTCAGTACTTC. The chain recombines TRBV3-1 (or the pseudogene TRBV3-2) with TRBJ2-4; 7 bases fit TRBD2. Germline-derived CDR1 and CDR2 are LGHDT and YNNKEL (reference sequence). The junction had 15 bases not matched to a gene; V was cut back by 1 base and J by 9 bases. The CDR3 covers 17 residues.

The chain has TRBV18 and TRBJ1-1; D gene unclear. The germline CDR1 and CDR2 sequences are KGHSH and LQKENI. The CDR3 runs to 17 residues. Trimming left V 2 bases short and J 0 bases short, with 16 bases between. CDR3 in amino acids: CASSPGRQGIMNTEAFF. The CDR3 DNA reads as TGTGCCAGCTCACCAGGGAGGCAAGGAATCATGAACACTGAAGCTTTCTTT.

V usage is TRBV3-1 (or the pseudogene TRBV3-2) and J usage is TRBJ1-3, with D maybe TRBD1 (5 bases). The CDR3 runs to 13 residues. Trimming stripped 7 bases from V and 5 bases from J, with 12 bases between. CDR1 and CDR2 (germline): LGHDT, YNNKEL (reference sequence). CDR3 residues: CASTYTGRNTIYF. As DNA, the CDR3 is TGTGCCAGCACTTACACAGGCCGAAACACCATATATTTT.

The gene calls are TRBV5-1 and TRBJ2-3, with D possibly TRBD2 on 7 matching bases. The CDR3 contains 15 residues. Trimming removed 0 bases at V and 1 base at J, with 9 bases between. Germline V gene lookup returns CDR1 SGHRS and CDR2 YFSETQ. The CDR3 DNA sequence: TGCGCCAGCAGCTTGGACGGGGGGCGCACAGATACGCAGTATTTT. Amino acids: CASSLDGGRTDTQYF. The whole variable domain, filled in from reference TRBV5-1 and TRBJ2-3, reads KAGVTQTPRYLIKTRGQQVTLSCSPISGHRSVSWYQQTPGQGLQFLFEYFSETQRNKGNFPGRFSGRQFSNSRSEMNVSTLELGDSALYLCASSLDGGRTDTQYFGPGTRLTVL.

V usage is TRBV6-5 and J usage is TRBJ1-6; the D gene is possibly TRBD1 (5 bases). Looked up from germline, CDR1 is MNHEY and CDR2 is SVGAGI. The CDR3 is made up of 13 amino acids. The V and J ends lost 7 bases and 9 bases respectively, with 13 bases between them. The CDR3 spells CASTLRQGSPLHF. As DNA, the CDR3 is TGTGCCAGCACCTTAAGGCAGGGTTCACCCCTCCACTTT.

V gene TRBV27 combines with J gene TRBJ2-2; 7 nucleotides align to TRBD2. The CDR3 extends over 15 amino acids. The germline V gene encodes CDR1 MNHEY and CDR2 SMNVEV (reference sequence). DNA of the CDR3: TGTGCAACCCGGGGGAGCGGGACGAACACCGGGGAGCTGTTTTTT. Translating it yields CATRGSGTNTGELFF.

The chain uses TRBV7-2 and TRBJ1-4, with TRBD1 as a possible D gene (6 bases). CDR3 length: 15 residues. V was cut by 1 base and J by 9 bases, with 15 bases left in between. Germline V gene lookup returns CDR1 SGHTA and CDR2 FQGNSA. CDR3 bases: TGTGCCAGCAGCTTAGGTGGTACAGGGAATCAAAAACTGTTTTTT. It specifies CASSLGGTGNQKLFF.

The gene calls are TRBV19 and TRBJ2-1; TRBD1 is a possible D gene (5 bases). Looked up from germline, CDR1 is LNHDA and CDR2 is SQIVND (reference sequence). The CDR3 contains 15 residues. V was clipped by 3 bases and J by 14 bases, with 23 bases between them. The CDR3 loop is CASSMLGVSSRQEFF. The DNA for the CDR3 is TGTGCCAGTAGTATGTTAGGGGTTTCCTCTAGGCAGGAGTTCTTC.

This clone was seen just once. The rearrangement uses TRBV7-2 and TRBJ2-1; 10 bases line up with TRBD2. J was trimmed by 7 bases and V by 1 base; bases with no gene match: 13. The CDR3 length is 18 residues. Germline CDR1 is SGHTA and CDR2 is FQGNSA. CDR3 amino acids: CASSLVGGASGSVNEQFF. In nucleotides, the CDR3 is TGTGCCAGCAGCTTAGTTGGCGGGGCTAGCGGGAGTGTTAATGAGCAGTTCTTC.

This sequence joins TRBV14 and TRBJ2-7; a possible D gene is TRBD2 (5 bases). The CDR3 sequence is 14 residues long. The germline gives CDR1 SGHDN, CDR2 FVKESK. Trimming took off 1 base at V and 6 bases at J, with 13 bases between the two ends. The DNA of the CDR3 is TGTGCCAGCAGCCAAGTGGCGACTACCCCCGAGCAGTACTTC. Its translation is CASSQVATTPEQYF.

The chain is built from TRBV11-3 and TRBJ1-6, with 7 bases identical to TRBD1. The CDR3 contains 15 residues. CDR1 and CDR2 (germline): SGHNT, YENEEA. V trimming: 2 bases; J trimming: 8 bases; junction bases outside the gene matches: 6. DNA of the CDR3: TGTGCCAGCAGCTTACGGCCAGGGGGAGATTCACCCCTCCACTTT. It codes for CASSLRPGGDSPLHF.

The rearrangement uses TRBV6-5 and TRBJ1-1; 10 bases match TRBD1. The CDR3 has 14 amino acids. V gave up 6 bases and J gave up 10 bases; unmatched junction bases: 11. Germline V lookup: CDR1 MNHEY, CDR2 SVGAGI. Here the CDR3 DNA reads TGTGCCAGCAGGCCACCGGGACAGGGGCAGGGAGCTTTCTTT. This codes for CASRPPGQGQGAFF.

This rearrangement joins TRBV4-3 to TRBJ1-6; maybe TRBD1 (6 bases). Trimming stripped 0 bases from V and 10 bases from J, with 13 bases between. The CDR3 sequence is 15 residues long. The germline V gene encodes CDR1 LGHNA and CDR2 YSLEER. The DNA for the CDR3 is TGCGCCAGCAGCCAAGACCCGAGGGGACAATCACCCCTCCACTTT. Translated, it gives CASSQDPRGQSPLHF.

The sample holds one count of this clone. This chain links TRBV29-1 with TRBJ1-1; a weak D match, TRBD1 (5 bases). V was clipped by 4 bases and J by 1 base, with 10 bases between them. The germline CDR1 and CDR2 sequences are SQVTM and ANQGSEA. CDR3 length equals 13 residues. The CDR3: CSVGGDRNTEAFF. The CDR3 DNA sequence: TGCAGCGTTGGCGGCGACAGGAACACTGAAGCTTTCTTT.

The sample holds a few counts of this clone. The gene calls are TRBV4-1 and TRBJ2-7; 12 positions match TRBD2. Germline V lookup: CDR1 MGHRA, CDR2 YSYEKL. This CDR3 comprises 15 residues. The V gene end was trimmed by 0 bases and the J gene end by 3 bases; junction bases not matched to a gene: 0. This CDR3 reads CASSQETSGSYEQYF. In DNA, the CDR3 is TGCGCCAGCAGCCAAGAGACTAGCGGGAGCTACGAGCAGTACTTC.

For this clone: Other nucleotide sequences in the sample specify the same CDR3. The CDR3 sequence: CASSLGQNYGYTF. The CDR3, as DNA: TGTGCCAGCAGCTTAGGGCAAAACTATGGCTACACCTTC. The chain joins TRBV11-2 to TRBJ1-2; D gene uncertain. The CDR3 is made up of 13 amino acids. Germline values: CDR1 SGHAT, CDR2 FQNNGV. Trimming took 1 base from V and 2 from J, leaving 5 bases between them. The complete variable domain, with remaining parts taken from reference TRBV11-2 and TRBJ1-2, reads EAGVAQSPRYKIIEKRQSVAFWCNPISGHATLYWYQQILGQGPKLLIQFQNNGVVDDSQLPKDRFSAERLKGVDSTLKIQPAKLEDSAVYLCASSLGQNYGYTFGSGTRLTVV.

There are a few counts of this clone. The rearrangement joins TRBV18 to TRBJ1-5; D is possibly TRBD1 (5 bases). V lost 4 bases and J lost 0, with 10 bases in between. CDR1 is KGHSH, CDR2 LQKENI, per germline. The CDR3 is 15 residues long. The CDR3 loop is CASSRSRDSNQPQHF. The CDR3 DNA reads as TGTGCCAGCTCACGGAGCAGGGATAGCAATCAGCCCCAGCATTTT.

The sample holds one count of this clone. The rearrangement joins TRBV29-1 to TRBJ2-5; 13 positions match TRBD2. Germline loops: CDR1 SQVTM, CDR2 ANQGSEA. Trimming removed 4 bases from V and 4 bases from J; junction bases left unmatched: 0. CDR3 length: 13 residues. The CDR3 nucleotides are TGCAGCGTTGGACTAGCGGGAGGAGAGACCCAGTACTTC. Protein sequence: CSVGLAGGETQYF. The whole variable domain, remainder taken from reference TRBV29-1 and TRBJ2-5, is SAVISQKPSRDICQRGTSLTIQCQVDSQVTMMFWYRQQPGQSLTLIATANQGSEATYESGFVIDKFPISRPNLTFSTLTVSNMSPEDSSIYLCSVGLAGGETQYFGPGTRLLVL.

As regards this clone: This CDR3 is also generated by other DNA sequences in the sample. The CDR3, as DNA: TGTGCCAGCTCACCGGACAGGAACTATGGCTACACCTTC. Translation gives CASSPDRNYGYTF. The rearrangement links TRBV18 to TRBJ1-2; 7 positions match TRBD1. CDR1 KGHSH and CDR2 LQKENI come from the germline V gene. Trimming took 3 bases from V and 2 from J; bases not matched to a gene: 0. CDR3 size: 13 residues. The full variable domain, completed using reference TRBV18 and TRBJ1-2, is NAGVMQNPRHLVRRRGQEARLRCSPMKGHSHVYWYRQLPEEGLKFMVYLQKENIIDESGMPKERFSAEFPKEGPSILRIQQVVRGDSAAYFCASSPDRNYGYTFGSGTRLTVV.

V and J are TRBV19 and TRBJ2-7; 9 bases map to TRBD1. Losses at the gene ends were 5 bases for V and 4 bases for J; bases not matched to a gene: 9. The germline V gene encodes CDR1 LNHDA and CDR2 SQIVND (reference sequence). The length of the CDR3 is 15 residues. CDR3 nucleotides: TGTGCCAGTAGTTCCGGGACAGGGAAGGTATACGAGCAGTACTTC. Translated: CASSSGTGKVYEQYF.